This note documents a single TCR beta chain sequence. The PCR was carried out with 60 Vbeta primers and 13 Jbeta primers. Profiling relied on immunoSEQ multiplex PCR, and the TCRdb table lists in-frame clones only, not all of them. The sample records more than 90,000 clones, around 64% being singletons. The data belong to a study of cytomegalovirus exposure and HLA in healthy donors. The V segment lost 0 bases and the J segment 7 bases; nucleotides outside the gene matches: 3. The CDR3 spans 15 residues. Germline-derived CDR1 and CDR2 are MNHNY and SVGAGI (reference sequence). The TCR originated in a young man in good health and CMV-seropositive. The sequenced material came from PBMCs. The genes are TRBV6-6 and TRBJ2-1, with 10 bases fitting TRBD1. Here the CDR3 DNA reads TGTGCCAGCAGTTACTCGACAGGGGGCGGGAATGAGCAGTTCTTC. Translating gives CASSYSTGGGNEQFF.